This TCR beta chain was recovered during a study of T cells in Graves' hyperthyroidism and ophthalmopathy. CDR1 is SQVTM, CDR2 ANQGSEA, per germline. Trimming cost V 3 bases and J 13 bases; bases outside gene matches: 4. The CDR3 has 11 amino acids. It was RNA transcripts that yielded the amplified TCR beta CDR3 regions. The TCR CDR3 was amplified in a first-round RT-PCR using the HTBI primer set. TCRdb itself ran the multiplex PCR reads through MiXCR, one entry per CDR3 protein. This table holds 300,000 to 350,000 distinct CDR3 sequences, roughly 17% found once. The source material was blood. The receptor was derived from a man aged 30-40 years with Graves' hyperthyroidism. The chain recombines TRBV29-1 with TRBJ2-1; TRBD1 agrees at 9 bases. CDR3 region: CSVDLGQGQFF. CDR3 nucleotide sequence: TGCAGCGTTGACTTGGGACAGGGACAGTTCTTC.